This entry is about one T cell receptor (beta chain). Antigen unknown. Patients were ineligible given autoimmune disease history or systemic immunosuppression. Per the germline V gene, CDR1 is MDHEN and CDR2 is SYDVKM. The CDR3 covers 15 residues. V lost 6 bases and J lost 7, with 18 bases in between. This entry is derived from a study of OX40 agonist ivuxolimab in advanced cancers. As for the study in general: Patients were under 90% male with ages roughly 20 to 90, mean 60. Having had anti-PD-1, anti-PD-L1 or anti-CTLA-4 therapy before was allowed, and roughly 40% had some.

Study-level points and caveats: In general, CD8+ T cells held more expanded clones than CD4+ did, on average.

Only in-frame clones appear in the TCRdb table, and some are missing; sequencing was by immunoSEQ multiplex PCR. The sample shows 77,000 or so clones, over 70% of them seen only once. This TCR came from an adult with an advanced solid tumor such as melanoma, head and neck, liver or kidney cancer. This sequence joins TRBV28 and TRBJ2-2; weak D call: TRBD2 (5 bases). The sequences come from CD4+ or CD8+ T cells sorted from blood, collected in a trial of the OX40 agonist ivuxolimab. CDR3: CASSRTGSGSGELFF. For the CDR3, the DNA is TGTGCCAGCAGCAGGACCGGATCTGGGAGCGGGGAGCTGTTTTTT. Complete variable domain (other parts from reference TRBV28 and TRBJ2-2): DVKVTQSSRYLVKRTGEKVFLECVQDMDHENMFWYRQDPGLGLRLIYFSYDVKMKEKGDIPEGYSVSREKKERFSLILESASTNQTSMYLCASSRTGSGSGELFFGEGSRLTVL.